These 24 T cell receptor beta chains share one sample of origin, sequenced in a study of blood T cell repertoires in COVID-19. The protocol was immunoSEQ multiplex PCR, while the TCRdb copy is restricted to in-frame clones and leaves out a portion. The sample lists 500,000 or so clones; 87% were seen once. Sequenced sample: PBMCs or T cells enriched from blood (not recorded which). The origin of the receptors is a woman aged 18-35 years who had recovered from COVID-19.

This clone appeared a single time. The gene calls are TRBV10-3 and TRBJ2-1, with 8 bases aligning to TRBD2. CDR1 ENHRY and CDR2 SYGVKD come from the germline V gene. CDR3 length: 11 amino acids. Losses at the gene ends were 8 bases for V and 10 bases for J; bases not matched to a gene: 4. CDR3 sequence: CAIGSSGEQFF. The CDR3 DNA sequence: TGTGCCATCGGATCTAGCGGGGAGCAGTTCTTC.

The rearrangement joins TRBV27 to TRBJ1-2; 9 bases line up with TRBD1. The V gene end was trimmed by 6 bases and the J gene end by 4 bases; junction bases not matched to a gene: 3. CDR1 and CDR2 (germline): MNHEY, SMNVEV (reference sequence). The CDR3 covers 13 residues. The CDR3 loop is CASSKQGAYGYTF. The CDR3 coding sequence is TGTGCCAGCAGCAAACAGGGGGCCTATGGCTACACCTTC.

The chain joins TRBV14 to TRBJ2-4, with 7 bases matching TRBD2. Germline values: CDR1 SGHDN, CDR2 FVKESK. V trimming: 1 base; J trimming: 11 bases; junction bases outside the gene matches: 5. The CDR3 is made up of 13 amino acids. The CDR3 nucleotides read TGTGCCAGCAGCCAAGGGCCGGGGAGGGTTCAGTACTTC. Translated, it gives CASSQGPGRVQYF. The whole variable domain, filled in from reference TRBV14 and TRBJ2-4, reads EAGVTQFPSHSVIEKGQTVTLRCDPISGHDNLYWYRRVMGKEIKFLLHFVKESKQDESGMPNNRFLAERTGGTYSTLKVQPAELEDSGVYFCASSQGPGRVQYFGAGTRLSVL.

J is TRBJ2-3 and V is TRBV4-2; TRBD1 matches 10 bases. There are 17 residues in the CDR3. Germline CDR1 is LGHNA and CDR2 is YNFKEQ. V lost 3 bases to trimming and J lost 0 bases; unmatched junction nucleotides: 6. This CDR3 reads CASSQTDRGDSTDTQYF. The CDR3 bases are TGTGCCAGCAGCCAGACGGACAGGGGGGATAGCACAGATACGCAGTATTTT.

As DNA, the CDR3 is TGTGCCAGCTCACCAACAGGGGGGAATTCACCCCTCCACTTT. Amino acids: CASSPTGGNSPLHF. The chain couples TRBV18 to TRBJ1-6, with 8 bases that match TRBD1. There are 14 residues in the CDR3. Germline lookup yields CDR1 KGHSH and CDR2 LQKENI. Trimming cost V 2 bases and J 7 bases; bases outside gene matches: 1. The variable domain in full, with the rest retrieved from reference TRBV18 and TRBJ1-6, is NAGVMQNPRHLVRRRGQEARLRCSPMKGHSHVYWYRQLPEEGLKFMVYLQKENIIDESGMPKERFSAEFPKEGPSILRIQQVVRGDSAAYFCASSPTGGNSPLHFGNGTRLTVT.

The J gene is TRBJ1-5, the V gene TRBV6-2 or TRBV6-3; 7 bases are shared with TRBD1. This CDR3 is built from 16 residues. The germline V gene has CDR1 MNHEY and CDR2 SVGEGT. V shed 6 bases, J shed 3 bases, and the junction held 11 bases outside the gene matches. The CDR3 region has the DNA TGTGCCAGCAGCCCTGAGGGGGCGGCCAACAATCAGCCCCAGCATTTT. It specifies CASSPEGAANNQPQHF.

This chain joins TRBV6-1 and TRBJ1-5; tentatively, D is TRBD1 (5 bases). From germline, CDR1 is MNHNS and CDR2 SASEGT. Trimming cost V 1 base and J 7 bases, with 14 bases left between them. This CDR3 has 15 residues. The CDR3 nucleotides are TGTGCCAGCAGTGAAGACGGGGGATTGGCACAGCCCCAGCATTTT. Its protein product is CASSEDGGLAQPQHF.

The chain couples TRBV5-1 to TRBJ2-2, with D uncertain. Germline V gives CDR1 SGHRS, CDR2 YFSETQ. The V and J ends lost 4 bases and 0 bases respectively, with 13 bases between them. The CDR3 totals 16 residues. CDR3 sequence (DNA): TGCGCCAGCAGCCCTGATCAGGCGACGAACACCGGGGAGCTGTTTTTT. It translates to CASSPDQATNTGELFF.

As regards this clone: The same CDR3 arises from other DNA sequences in this sample as well. The rearrangement joins TRBV19 to TRBJ1-4; TRBD1 agrees at 10 bases. CDR1 and CDR2 from the germline V gene are LNHDA and SQIVND (reference sequence). V gave up 3 bases and J gave up 7 bases; unmatched junction bases: 5. This CDR3 contains 15 residues. CDR3 amino acids: CASSIGQGEGEKLFF. The CDR3 DNA follows: TGTGCCAGTAGTATCGGACAGGGGGAAGGTGAAAAACTGTTTTTT.

The chain has TRBV7-2 and TRBJ2-7; no clear D gene. V lost 5 bases and J 3 bases, leaving 14 bases between the germline ends. This CDR3 spans 14 amino acids. Germline V gives CDR1 SGHTA, CDR2 FQGNSA. The CDR3 region has the DNA TGTGCCAGCAGCCTCAAGTGGGCCTACTACGAGCAGTACTTC. Its translation is CASSLKWAYYEQYF.

The J gene is TRBJ2-3, the V gene TRBV29-1, with 7 bases fitting TRBD1. Looked up from germline, CDR1 is SQVTM and CDR2 is ANQGSEA. The CDR3 loop spans 13 amino acids. V gave up 4 bases and J gave up 3 bases; unmatched junction bases: 4. CDR3 amino acids: CSVAAGGTDTQYF. The CDR3 DNA reads as TGCAGCGTTGCGGCAGGGGGAACAGATACGCAGTATTTT.

The chain is built from TRBV25-1 and TRBJ1-3; D may be TRBD1 (6 bases). The V gene's germline CDR1 is MGHDK and CDR2 SYGVNS. The CDR3 extends over 16 amino acids. The V and J ends lost 0 bases and 3 bases respectively, with 12 bases between them. CDR3 bases: TGTGCCAGCAGTGAATACGAAGGGGGAATTGGAAACACCATATATTTT. Amino acids: CASSEYEGGIGNTIYF.

The chain employs TRBV18 and TRBJ1-2; 8 nucleotides match TRBD1. In germline, CDR1 is KGHSH, CDR2 LQKENI. The CDR3 runs to 16 residues. Trimming removed 6 bases from V and 0 bases from J; junction bases left unmatched: 9. The DNA for the CDR3 is TGTGCCAGCTCGCCCGGACAGGGTTTTGCTAACTATGGCTACACCTTC. Translated, it gives CASSPGQGFANYGYTF.

The chain couples TRBV7-9 to TRBJ1-4; D ambiguous. Germline-derived CDR1 and CDR2 are SEHNR and FQNEAQ (reference sequence). Trimming removed 0 bases from V and 13 bases from J, with 9 bases in between. The CDR3 extends over 12 amino acids. The CDR3 is CASSLAGSRLFF. The CDR3 DNA sequence: TGTGCCAGCAGCTTAGCGGGCAGCCGACTGTTTTTT.

The J gene is TRBJ1-1, the V gene TRBV11-2; D is possibly TRBD1 (6 bases). In germline, CDR1 is SGHAT, CDR2 FQNNGV. V gave up 6 bases and J gave up 8 bases, with 13 bases separating them. The CDR3 spans 12 residues. CDR3 DNA sequence: TGTGCCAGCAGTCCTAAGGGACAAGAAGCTTTCTTT. This translates into CASSPKGQEAFF. The full variable domain, in which reference TRBV11-2 and TRBJ1-1 provide the parts outside the CDR3, is EAGVAQSPRYKIIEKRQSVAFWCNPISGHATLYWYQQILGQGPKLLIQFQNNGVVDDSQLPKDRFSAERLKGVDSTLKIQPAKLEDSAVYLCASSPKGQEAFFGQGTRLTVV.

This rearrangement joins TRBV29-1 to TRBJ1-5, with D tentatively TRBD1 (6 bases). Germline V gene sequence: CDR1 SQVTM, CDR2 ANQGSEA. The CDR3 is 16 amino acids. With 2 bases removed from V and 5 bases from J, the gap between germline ends came to 19 bases. The CDR3 loop is CSVEIPAGGADQPQHF. The CDR3 region has the DNA TGCAGCGTTGAAATTCCCGCGGGGGGCGCGGATCAGCCCCAGCATTTT.

This chain joins TRBV7-9 and TRBJ1-4; no clear D gene. Per the germline V gene, CDR1 is SEHNR and CDR2 is FQNEAQ (reference sequence). The CDR3 totals 13 residues. Trimming pared 1 base from V and 12 bases from J, leaving 12 bases between. DNA of the CDR3: TGTGCCAGCAGCTTAGAAATGTTTTATGAACTGTTTTTT. Translating it yields CASSLEMFYELFF.

This clone appeared a single time. The rearrangement uses TRBV18 and TRBJ2-2; tentative D call: TRBD1 (5 bases). V was shortened by 2 bases and J by 2 bases, with 9 bases between the two germline ends. CDR3 length: 15 residues. Germline CDR1 is KGHSH and CDR2 is LQKENI. CDR3 DNA sequence: TGTGCCAGCTCACCATCGGACACTAACACCGGGGAGCTGTTTTTT. It yields the protein CASSPSDTNTGELFF.

The chain couples TRBV10-3 to TRBJ2-7; a weak D match, TRBD1 (6 bases). The CDR3 is 14 amino acids. Trimming left V 7 bases short and J 0 bases short, with 13 bases between. CDR1 and CDR2 from the germline V gene are ENHRY and SYGVKD. The CDR3: CAIKAGDPSYEQYF. The CDR3 region has the DNA TGTGCCATCAAGGCAGGGGACCCCTCCTACGAGCAGTACTTC.

CDR3 nucleotide sequence: TGTGCCACCAGTGCCAGGGCGGGGGAGGCTTTCTTT. This sequence encodes CATSARAGEAFF. The chain couples TRBV24-1 to TRBJ1-1; a weak D match, TRBD1 (5 bases). Trimming left V 5 bases short and J 11 bases short, with 14 bases between. This CDR3 contains 12 residues. Germline V gives CDR1 KGHDR, CDR2 SFDVKD.

The V and J genes are TRBV6-5 and TRBJ2-1, with D maybe TRBD1 (6 bases). The CDR3 runs 15 residues. V was clipped by 8 bases and J by 6 bases, with 20 bases between them. The germline CDR1 and CDR2 sequences are MNHEY and SVGAGI. CDR3: CASSTLLTGLNEQFF. CDR3 sequence (DNA): TGTGCCAGCTCCACTCTCTTGACAGGCCTCAATGAGCAGTTCTTC.

The gene calls are TRBV9 and TRBJ2-7; D call uncertain. The V and J ends lost 1 base and 3 bases respectively, with 8 bases between them. The germline CDR1 and CDR2 sequences are SGDLS and YYNGEE. The CDR3 is 13 residues long. CDR3 sequence: CASSVNPVYEQYF. As DNA, the CDR3 is TGTGCCAGCAGCGTAAACCCGGTCTACGAGCAGTACTTC. Full variable domain (outside the CDR3, taken from reference TRBV9 and TRBJ2-7): DSGVTQTPKHLITATGQRVTLRCSPRSGDLSVYWYQQSLDQGLQFLIQYYNGEERAKGNILERFSAQQFPDLHSELNLSSLELGDSALYFCASSVNPVYEQYFGPGTRLTVT.

The chain uses TRBV9 and TRBJ1-3; no clear D. The V gene lost 4 bases and the J gene lost 0 bases, with 8 bases spanning the gap. Germline V lookup: CDR1 SGDLS, CDR2 YYNGEE. This CDR3 has 14 amino acids. For the CDR3, the DNA is TGTGCCAGCAGCTTCGACTCCTCTGGAAACACCATATATTTT. Its protein is CASSFDSSGNTIYF.

The genes are TRBV18 and TRBJ1-2; 8 bases align to TRBD1. The germline V gene encodes CDR1 KGHSH and CDR2 LQKENI. This CDR3 comprises 14 residues. V gave up 5 bases and J gave up 7 bases; unmatched junction bases: 9. Written as DNA, the CDR3 is TGTGCCAGCTCATCCGGACAGGGTGTGCCTGGCTACACCTTC. It is translated as CASSSGQGVPGYTF.